This T cell receptor (beta chain) was retrieved from a study of Ad26.COV2.S vaccination and SARS-CoV-2 variants. Treatment indicated: around 19 received Ad26.COV2.S at low or high dose, single or two shots; 5 received placebo; per-sample allocation not given. It was on day 63 after the first vaccine or placebo injection that samples were taken. CDR1 and CDR2 (germline): SGHTA, FQGNSA. The CDR3 covers 15 residues. V was clipped by 2 bases and J by 4 bases, with 14 bases between them. Sequencing used immunoSEQ multiplex PCR; TCRdb keeps in-frame clones, though not all of them. Seen here are 400,000 to 450,000 clones, 75% to 95% observed once, and the top ten hold 9% to 15%.

V is TRBV7-2 and J is TRBJ2-5; D unresolved. Sequencing was performed on peripheral blood, taken in a trial of Ad26.COV2.S vaccine versus placebo. The clonotype originates from a person aged 18-60 years who received the Ad26.COV2.S COVID-19 vaccine or a placebo. The CDR3 DNA reads as TGTGCCAGCAGCTTAACCCAAGGGCCGTCAGAGACCCAGTACTTC. Its protein is CASSLTQGPSETQYF.